This TCR beta chain came from a study of blood T cell repertoires in COVID-19. Germline CDR1 reads WSHSY; CDR2 reads SAAADI. Trimming took 1 base from V and 4 from J, leaving 7 bases between them. The CDR3 runs 13 residues. This clone came up a few times. Under the authors' procedure: How many nucleated cells were present was estimated from reference gene primer amplification. The protocol was immunoSEQ multiplex PCR, while the TCRdb copy is restricted to in-frame clones and leaves out a portion. That table is the source of V, J and clone size, and D and trimming were worked out from the DNA. The table lists about 150,000 clones, about 91% of them singletons.

The V and J genes are TRBV10-2 and TRBJ1-1, with a tentative D call TRBD1 (5 bases). Input material: peripheral blood. The sequence was obtained from a woman aged 50 to 60 with acute or convalescent COVID-19. The CDR3 loop reads CASSEWQGTEAFF. The CDR3 DNA is TGCGCCAGCAGTGAGTGGCAGGGCACTGAAGCTTTCTTT.